One sample yielded the 2 T cell receptor beta chains listed below, sequenced in a study of T cells in Graves' hyperthyroidism and ophthalmopathy. TCR beta CDR3 regions were amplified from RNA. The study used the HTBI primer set for a first-round RT-PCR of the TCR CDR3. A single record per CDR3 protein comes from TCRdb applying MiXCR to the multiplex PCR reads. Of hundreds of thousands of distinct CDR3 sequences listed, 14% to 15% are singletons. Sequences were obtained from blood. The receptors come from a man younger than 30 with Graves' ophthalmopathy.

The chain employs TRBV7-9 and TRBJ2-5; 10 bases map to TRBD1. The CDR3 runs to 16 residues. The V and J ends lost 5 bases and 4 bases, in that order; junction bases with no gene match: 10. Looked up from germline, CDR1 is SEHNR and CDR2 is FQNEAQ (reference sequence). The CDR3 DNA reads TGTGCCAGCAGCCAAGGGACAGGGGAGCTCCGAGAGACCCAGTACTTC. The encoded protein is CASSQGTGELRETQYF.

Many counts were recorded for this clonotype. The chain combines TRBV5-8 with TRBJ2-7; 10 positions agree with TRBD1. The CDR3 consists of 15 residues. Germline V CDR1 and CDR2: SGHTS, YDEGEE. The V and J ends lost 0 bases and 6 bases, in that order; junction bases with no gene match: 6. DNA of the CDR3: TGTGCCAGCAGCTTGGCGGGACAGGGGTTCGGCGAGCAGTACTTC. Its translation is CASSLAGQGFGEQYF.